What follows are 2 T cell receptor beta chains derived from one specimen sequenced in a study of T cells in Graves' hyperthyroidism and ophthalmopathy. Amplified regions were TCR beta CDR3 sequences from RNA transcripts. HTBI primers were the set used in a first-round RT-PCR of the TCR CDR3. TCRdb re-derived calls from the multiplex PCR reads in MiXCR, one entry per CDR3 protein. The repertoire holds hundreds of thousands of distinct CDR3 sequences, with nearly 20% as singletons. Sample: blood. The receptors were sampled from a man aged 40-49 years with Graves' ophthalmopathy.

This clonotype was picked up a small number of times. The chain has TRBV7-2 and TRBJ2-3; D ambiguous. CDR3 length equals 13 residues. Trimming took 4 bases from V and 6 from J, leaving 11 bases between them. Germline V CDR1 and CDR2: SGHTA, FQGNSA. In DNA form, the CDR3 reads TGTGCCAGCAGCTCGGCAAGGAGCGATACGCAGTATTTT. It yields the protein CASSSARSDTQYF. The full variable domain, its missing parts supplied by reference TRBV7-2 and TRBJ2-3, is GAGVSQSPSNKVTEKGKDVELRCDPISGHTALYWYRQSLGQGLEFLIYFQGNSAPDKSGLPSDRFSAERTGGSVSTLTIQRTQQEDSAVYLCASSSARSDTQYFGPGTRLTVL.

This chain connects TRBV30 to TRBJ1-5; D is unresolved. V was clipped by 3 bases and J by 2 bases, with 8 bases between them. This CDR3 is 13 amino acids long. Germline values: CDR1 GTSNPN, CDR2 SVGIG (reference sequence). CDR3 residues: CAWRGGGNQPQHF. The CDR3 DNA follows: TGTGCCTGGAGAGGCGGGGGCAATCAGCCCCAGCATTTT.